This record covers a single TCR beta chain. This clonotype occurred many times. The clone's antigen remains unknown. Within one base of it there is no much larger clone, and no base qualities were kept. The germline V gene (reference sequence) sets CDR1 to DFQATT and CDR2 to SNEGSKA. From the cysteine up to the phenylalanine, the CDR3 has a length of 16 residues. Only the CDR3 region is kept as DNA, spanning 48 bases read in frame from base 1. A distance of 19 bases separates the germline ends of V and J, which lose 3 bases and 3 bases respectively. The data belong to a study of T-cell reconstitution after alpha-beta-depleted transplantation in children (dated by TCRdb to about 2016). For context, the study as a whole: Using TCR repertoire profiling, the study followed T-cell immune reconstitution in a quantitative way in children after TCRalphabeta/CD19-depleted allogeneic hematopoietic cell transplantation.

Library preparation was by PCR. Sequencer: Illumina HiSeq 2500. Molecular barcoding was employed in the preparation of TCR libraries, with unique molecular identifiers being used to normalize TCRbeta repertoire quantification. Using fastp trimming at Q25 and MiXCR clonotype assembly, TCRdb reanalyzed the public sequencing data and kept in-frame beta chains. One record per CDR3 amino acid sequence lists the most common genes and DNA. The sample data list 100,000 or so distinct CDR3 sequences, and 12% of these were observed just once. Approximately 13% of the sample lies in the top ten. The TCR sequence derives from a human donor who donated a stem cell graft to a child with inherited bone marrow failure. Recombination joined TRBV20-1 with TRBJ2-3; the D gene is unclear. Sequences were derived from PBMCs from the stem cell graft donor, sampled from the stem cell graft. The CDR3 reads as follows: CSASDVGPAGTDTQYF. The nucleotide sequence is given as TGCAGTGCTAGTGACGTGGGCCCGGCTGGGACAGATACGCAGTATTTT.